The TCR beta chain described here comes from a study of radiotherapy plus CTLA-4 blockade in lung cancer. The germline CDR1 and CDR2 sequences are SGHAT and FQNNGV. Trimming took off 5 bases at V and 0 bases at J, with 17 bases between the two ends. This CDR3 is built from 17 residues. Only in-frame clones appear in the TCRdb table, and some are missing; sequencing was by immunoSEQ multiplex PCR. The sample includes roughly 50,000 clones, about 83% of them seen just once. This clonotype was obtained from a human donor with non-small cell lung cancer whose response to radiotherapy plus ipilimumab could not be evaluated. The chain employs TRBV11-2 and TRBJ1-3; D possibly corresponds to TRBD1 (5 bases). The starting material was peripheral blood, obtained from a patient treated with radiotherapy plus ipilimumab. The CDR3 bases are TGTGCCAGCAGCGGAGGAGGGCCGGGGGGCTCTGGAAACACCATATATTTT. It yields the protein CASSGGGPGGSGNTIYF. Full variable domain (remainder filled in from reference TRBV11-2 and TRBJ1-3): EAGVAQSPRYKIIEKRQSVAFWCNPISGHATLYWYQQILGQGPKLLIQFQNNGVVDDSQLPKDRFSAERLKGVDSTLKIQPAKLEDSAVYLCASSGGGPGGSGNTIYFGEGSWLTVV.